This TCR beta chain is from a study of blood T cell repertoires in COVID-19 (dated by TCRdb to 2018 to 2021). At the level of the whole study: Samples covering the acute and convalescent phases of COVID-19 were provided by collaborators in the United States, Italy and Spain. The prospective study material was composed of cDNA or gDNA derived from T cells, B-cell-depleted T cells, or PBMCs. Deeply sampled blood TCRbeta repertoires from subjects exposed to, actively infected with, or recovered from COVID-19 were included in the dataset. The repertoires were released in a freely available public database intended as a resource for research on the immune response to SARS-CoV-2. Samples were obtained from the ongoing ImmuneRACE study (first 160 participants) and from 1,254 subjects provided by 6 global collaborators. The sample metadata nearly always contained a de-identified subject ID, COVID-19 status, age in years and sex. Where available, HLA class I and class II types were taken from metadata supplied by the sample provider and were not determined by assay-based typing. The paper as a whole reports these results and caveats: The amount of clinical and demographic metadata varied by source and participant and was provided uncurated.

TCRbeta CDR3 regions were amplified from genomic DNA by means of the immunoSEQ Assay, a bias-controlled multiplex PCR. On the study's bioinformatics: Within the assay, amplification of reference gene primers was used to estimate how many nucleated cells each sample contained. To quantify the absolute abundance of each unique TCRbeta CDR3 rearrangement, sequence reads were collapsed and filtered. For each sample, productive Simpson clonality was calculated by taking the square root of Simpson's diversity index across productive rearrangements. TCRdb took over this immuneACCESS table, retaining in-frame rearrangements with V and J assigned. Such tables are incomplete; in checked studies, under half of the missing clones stem from an unresolved V gene, and the remainder is unexplained. V and J calls plus clone size are reproduced from that table; the DNA served to infer D and trimming. Present in this sample are approximately 170,000 clones, about 87% of which were seen just once. Clones ranked in the top ten supply approximately 3.3% of the sample.

Germline trimming amounts to 10 bases on V and 6 bases on J, with 8 as the count of junction bases outside the gene matches. As encoded in the germline V gene (reference sequence), CDR1 is LGHDT while CDR2 is YNNKEL. CDR3 length: 13 amino acids, cysteine to phenylalanine. The read is trimmed to its CDR3 DNA, 39 bases read in frame from base 1. Regarding this clone: This clone's antigen is unknown. Per-base qualities were not stored, and no clone one base away is much larger.

The collaborating institutions used their own protocols to collect whole blood in K2EDTA tubes. Collaborator samples were shipped for TCRbeta analysis as frozen whole blood, isolated PBMCs, or DNA extracted from either sample type. The sequence came from a man aged 18-30 years with active or convalescent COVID-19. The sequence links TRBV3-1 (or the pseudogene TRBV3-2) to TRBJ1-5, with 8 middle bases fitting TRBD1. Sequencing used peripheral blood. CDR3 sequence: CATSDRVGQPQHF. The DNA sequence is given as TGTGCCACCTCGGACAGGGTTGGTCAGCCCCAGCATTTT.